The clone carrying this T cell receptor beta chain was seen repeatedly, ten times or more. The sample originates from a study of early T cells in non-severe SARS-CoV-2 infection. The CDR3 covers 14 residues. Per germline, CDR1 SGHRS and CDR2 YFSETQ. With V trimmed by 4 bases and J by 4 bases, 3 bases remained unmatched. One entry per CDR3 protein results from TCRdb running MiXCR on the 5' RACE reads. Among 55,000 to 85,000 distinct CDR3 sequences listed, roughly 12% were seen once. V is TRBV5-1 and J is TRBJ1-5; 9 bases are shared with TRBD1. Source material: whole blood. The receptor was isolated from an adult who was a healthcare worker with PCR-confirmed SARS-CoV-2 infection or an uninfected control (not recorded which). Here the CDR3 reads CASSPGQGNQPQHF. The CDR3 coding sequence is TGCGCCAGCAGCCCGGGACAGGGTAATCAGCCCCAGCATTTT.